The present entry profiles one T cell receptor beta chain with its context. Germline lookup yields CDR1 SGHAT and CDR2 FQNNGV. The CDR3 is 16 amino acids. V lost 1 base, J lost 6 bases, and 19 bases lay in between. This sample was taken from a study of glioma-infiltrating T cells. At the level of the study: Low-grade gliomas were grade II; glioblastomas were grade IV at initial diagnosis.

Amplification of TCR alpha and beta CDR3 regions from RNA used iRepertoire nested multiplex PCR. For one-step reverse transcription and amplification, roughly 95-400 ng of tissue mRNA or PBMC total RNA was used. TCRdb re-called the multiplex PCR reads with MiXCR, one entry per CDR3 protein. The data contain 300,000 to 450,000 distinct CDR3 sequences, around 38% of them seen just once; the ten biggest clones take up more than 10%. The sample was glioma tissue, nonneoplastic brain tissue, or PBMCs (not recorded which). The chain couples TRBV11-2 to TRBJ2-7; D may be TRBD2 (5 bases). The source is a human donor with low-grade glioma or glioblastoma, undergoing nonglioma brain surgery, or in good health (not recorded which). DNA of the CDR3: TGTGCCAGCAGCTTAGGGTCTTGGGGAGTTGCTTTCGAGCAGTACTTC. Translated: CASSLGSWGVAFEQYF.